This entry lists 18 T cell receptor beta chains sequenced from one sample in a study of T cells after yellow fever vaccination (dated by TCRdb to about 2019). Library preparation employed 5' RACE. Reads for this sample came from an Illumina HiSeq 2500. Using fastp at Q25 and MiXCR, TCRdb reprocessed the public reads and kept productive beta chains. Under each unique CDR3 protein, matching rows form one entry showing the most common genes and DNA. This sample gives 150,000 to 200,000 distinct CDR3 sequences in total; 5.5% to 7.5% of them show up just once. In total, the top ten clones hold 2.5% to 3.5% of the sample. Per the publication, the treatment or condition label means: live attenuated yellow fever vaccine strain. Sequencing used CD4+ T cells sorted from PBMCs, obtained on the day of the first yellow fever vaccination. These receptors originate from a man in his late teens or twenties who received the YFV17D yellow fever vaccine.

The CDR3 DNA sequence: TGTGCTAGTGGTCCCGGACAGACCACAGATACGCAGTATTTT. Translating gives CASGPGQTTDTQYF. V is TRBV12-5 and J is TRBJ2-3; D might be TRBD1 (6 bases). CDR3 size: 14 residues. Germline V lookup: CDR1 LGHNT, CDR2 FRNRAP. Trimming stripped 5 bases from V and 2 bases from J, with 11 bases between.

Concerning this clonotype itself: At one boundary the junction diverges from the germline segment, which might be a read error. This sequence joins TRBV4-3 and TRBJ2-5; unclear D gene. In germline, CDR1 is LGHNA, CDR2 YSLEER. CDR3 length: 16 residues. The CDR3 is CASSHDYVSYHETQYF. CDR3 in DNA: TGCGCCAGCAGCCATGATTATGTTTCGTACCACGAGACCCAGTACTTC.

The V and J genes are TRBV5-1 and TRBJ1-3, with 9 positions matching TRBD1. The V segment lost 4 bases and the J segment 1 base; nucleotides outside the gene matches: 6. The CDR3 consists of 16 residues. Germline loops: CDR1 SGHRS, CDR2 YFSETQ. CDR3 DNA sequence: TGCGCCAGCAGCCTGGATGGGACAGGGTCTGGAAACACCATATATTTT. This translates into CASSLDGTGSGNTIYF.

The chain joins TRBV6-5 to TRBJ1-1, with D perhaps matching TRBD1 (5 bases). There are 14 residues in the CDR3. Germline loops: CDR1 MNHEY, CDR2 SVGAGI. The V end lost 3 bases, the J end lost 6 bases, and 14 bases lay between the germline ends. The CDR3, as DNA: TGTGCCAGCAGTTATCTTCCCCGAGGGGCTGAAGCTTTCTTT. Its translation is CASSYLPRGAEAFF.

V and J are TRBV18 and TRBJ2-3; D uncertain. Trimming pared 0 bases from V and 0 bases from J, leaving 10 bases between. The length of the CDR3 is 16 residues. Germline CDR1 is KGHSH and CDR2 is LQKENI. CDR3 sequence reads: CASSPPSAASTDTQYF. The CDR3 DNA reads as TGTGCCAGCTCACCACCATCCGCGGCTAGCACAGATACGCAGTATTTT.

V usage is TRBV3-1 and J usage is TRBJ2-7; D may be TRBD1 (7 bases). The germline V and J ends were trimmed by 4 bases and 7 bases, with 26 bases remaining between them. The length of the CDR3 is 17 residues. CDR1 is LGHDT and CDR2 is YNNKEL in the germline V gene (reference sequence). CDR3 in DNA: TGTGCCAGCAGCCGCCTCGGAGGGGGCCCCCCGGGGCGTGAGCAGTACGTC. Amino acid sequence: CASSRLGGGPPGREQYV.

This clonotype was seen ten or more times. The rearrangement links TRBV7-9 to TRBJ2-1; no firm D call. The V and J ends lost 1 base and 6 bases respectively, with 10 bases between them. CDR1 is SEHNR, CDR2 FQNEAQ, per germline (reference sequence). This CDR3 has 14 amino acids. The CDR3 nucleotides are TGTGCCAGCAGCTTAGTCTTTCCAGGCAATGAGCAGTTCTTC. It is translated as CASSLVFPGNEQFF.

With regard to this clonotype: This could be a read error, since a much larger clone is one nucleotide away. V usage is TRBV12-3 or TRBV12-4 and J usage is TRBJ1-5; the D gene is possibly TRBD1 (6 bases). V shed 6 bases and J shed 5 bases, with 17 bases lying between them. This CDR3 has 15 residues. CDR3 nucleotides: TGTGCCAGCAGCCTAACCCAGGGGACCGATCAGCCCCAGCATTTT. Its translation is CASSLTQGTDQPQHF.

This clonotype was found many times. The rearrangement links TRBV6-2 or TRBV6-3 to TRBJ1-6; TRBD1 matches at 8 bases. V lost 8 bases, J lost 7 bases, and 4 bases stayed unmatched. This CDR3 contains 13 residues. Germline values: CDR1 MNHEY, CDR2 SVGEGT. This chain's CDR3 is CASGGTGNSPLHF. CDR3 coding DNA: TGTGCCAGCGGAGGGACAGGCAATTCACCCCTCCACTTT.

This clonotype appeared many times. V is TRBV5-1 and J is TRBJ1-6; D remains ambiguous. Trimming removed 4 bases at V and 7 bases at J, with 3 bases between. The CDR3 is 11 amino acids. The germline V gene has CDR1 SGHRS and CDR2 YFSETQ. CDR3 loop: CASSENSPLHF. DNA of the CDR3: TGCGCCAGCAGCGAGAATTCACCCCTCCACTTT.

The rearrangement joins TRBV4-3 to TRBJ2-6, with 7 bases that match TRBD2. Germline values: CDR1 LGHNA, CDR2 YSLEER. The CDR3 totals 16 residues. The junction had 0 bases not matched to a gene; V was cut back by 0 bases and J by 1 base. The CDR3 here is CASSQEAGSGANVLTF. The CDR3 DNA sequence: TGCGCCAGCAGCCAAGAAGCGGGGTCTGGGGCCAACGTCCTGACTTTC.

Ten or more counts support this clonotype. The genes are TRBV5-4 and TRBJ2-5; 8 bases are a match to TRBD2. V lost 1 base, J lost 2 bases, and 1 base stayed unmatched. The CDR3 is made up of 14 amino acids. CDR1 and CDR2 (germline): SGHNT, YYREEE (reference sequence). The CDR3 sequence: CASSLPSGQETQYF. The CDR3 bases are TGTGCCAGCAGCTTGCCTAGCGGGCAAGAGACCCAGTACTTC.

This clonotype was counted many times. V is TRBV28 and J is TRBJ2-7; 7 bases fit TRBD1. The CDR3 runs 13 residues. V shed 10 bases, J shed 3 bases, and the junction held 9 bases outside the gene matches. Germline-derived CDR1 and CDR2 are MDHEN and SYDVKM. CDR3 bases: TGTGCCACCCGGGACAGCTCCAACTACGAGCAGTACGTC. It yields the protein CATRDSSNYEQYV.

This clonotype was seen at least ten times. This chain uses TRBV6-5 with TRBJ1-6; no firm D call. Germline CDR1 and CDR2: MNHEY and SVGAGI. There are 12 residues in the CDR3. V was pared by 8 bases and J by 4 bases, with 6 bases between. For the CDR3, the DNA is TGTGCCAGCCGCAGTTATAATTCACCCCTCCACTTT. Its translation: CASRSYNSPLHF.

The chain is built from TRBV20-1 and TRBJ1-6; 8 bases map to TRBD1. This CDR3 comprises 13 residues. After removal of 6 bases from V and 10 bases from J, the junction contained 8 bases not matched to a gene. Germline-derived CDR1 and CDR2 are DFQATT and SNEGSKA (reference sequence). CDR3 nucleotide sequence: TGCAGTGCATTAAGGACAGGGCCCTCACCCCTCCACTTT. It codes for CSALRTGPSPLHF.

At least ten counts were recorded for this clonotype. The genes are TRBV6-6 and TRBJ1-2; no reliable D call. Trimming took 0 bases from V and 8 from J, leaving 4 bases between them. Germline assignment: CDR1 MNHNY and CDR2 SVGAGI (reference sequence). The CDR3 contains 11 residues. As DNA, the CDR3 is TGTGCCAGCAGTTACTCATCAGGCTACACCTTC. This encodes CASSYSSGYTF.

This clonotype was detected only a few times. The chain joins TRBV20-1 to TRBJ1-6; 9 bases line up with TRBD1. This CDR3 is built from 16 residues. Germline V CDR1 and CDR2: DFQATT, SNEGSKA (reference sequence). J gave up 5 bases and V 0 bases, and 5 bases lay outside the gene matches. The CDR3 sequence is CSARDRTGVHNSPLHF. The CDR3 DNA reads TGCAGTGCTAGAGATAGGACAGGGGTCCATAATTCACCCCTCCACTTT.

This clonotype has at least ten counts. The rearrangement links TRBV7-8 to TRBJ2-3; D uncertain. This CDR3 is built from 16 residues. Per the germline V gene, CDR1 is SGHVS and CDR2 is FQNEAQ. V was pared by 5 bases and J by 2 bases, with 17 bases between. The CDR3 protein is CASSPRTVALTDTQYF. DNA of the CDR3: TGTGCCAGCAGCCCCCGCACAGTCGCCCTCACAGATACGCAGTATTTT.